This T cell receptor (beta chain) was recorded in a study of identical twins. General study findings and limits: The study based its conclusions on cross-sectional statistical analysis and did not follow the same donors. The models systematically underestimated how much out-of-frame TCR alpha was shared in monozygotic twins. Some out-of-frame alpha sequences were shared by twins, and these showed excess low generation probability.

CDR3 size: 14 residues. Germline assignment: CDR1 DFQATT and CDR2 SNEGSKA (reference sequence). V lost 1 base to trimming and J lost 0 bases, with 8 bases between them. Unique molecular identifiers were present on the cDNA, which also gained a universal primer site by template switching. TCRdb re-analysed the 5' RACE reads in MiXCR, keeping a single row per CDR3 protein. The data contain around 550,000 distinct CDR3 sequences, about 16% of them seen just once; the ten biggest clones take up less than 0.5%. As to this clonotype: Its target is unknown.

The same sample was also studied in work on yellow fever vaccine responses in identical twins.

The origin of this receptor is a woman aged 18-30 years in good health. Sequencing was done on a sample of CD4+ T cells sorted from blood. V and J are TRBV20-1 and TRBJ2-3, with D unresolved. The CDR3 loop is CSARVSPSTDTQYF. Written as DNA, the CDR3 is TGCAGTGCTAGAGTCAGTCCTAGCACAGATACGCAGTATTTT.